These T cell receptor beta chains were read from a single sample in a study of blood T cell repertoires in COVID-19. Method: immunoSEQ multiplex PCR; TCRdb's copy keeps in-frame clones and lacks some. The data show under 450,000 clones, about 88% seen once. The sequencing sample was made of peripheral blood. All receptors derive from a middle-aged woman with COVID-19, enrolled during active disease. Each CDR3 is given with its conserved first and last residue. The D gene is left open where the match is weak. Clone size is not always given. Where it is, it says once, few, many or a class for expanded clones.

v_call	d_call	clone_size	j_call	cdr3_nt	cdr3_aa
TRBV5-1	TRBD1	-	TRBJ2-1	TGCGCCAGCAGCTTACAGGGGGCTTCCTACAATGAGCAGTTCTTC	CASSLQGASYNEQFF
TRBV28	-	-	TRBJ1-2	TGTGCCAGCAGTTACTTACCCAACTATGGCTACACCTTC	CASSYLPNYGYTF
TRBV7-3	-	-	TRBJ1-1	TGTGCCAGCAGCTACGACACCGGGAACACTGAAGCTTTCTTT	CASSYDTGNTEAFF
TRBV14	TRBD1	-	TRBJ1-1	TGTGCCAGCAGCCAAGCCGGGACAGGTGAAGCTTTCTTT	CASSQAGTGEAFF
TRBV28	TRBD2	-	TRBJ2-3	TGTGCCAGCAGTTCGCACCCTGGACTAGAAACAGATACGCAGTATTTT	CASSSHPGLETDTQYF
TRBV6-5	-	-	TRBJ2-1	TGTGCCAGCAGTCCCGGGTACAATGAGCAGTTCTTC	CASSPGYNEQFF
TRBV5-1	-	-	TRBJ1-1	TGCGCCAGCAGCTTGGAGGGAGGGGCTTTCTTT	CASSLEGGAFF
TRBV7-9	-	-	TRBJ1-5	TGTGCCAGCAGCCCCGCCGGGGGGAGAGTAAAGGGCAATCAGCCCCAGCATTTT	CASSPAGGRVKGNQPQHF
TRBV16	-	-	TRBJ1-5	TGTGCCAGCAGCTCCGGGACTGATAATCAGCCCCAGCATTTT	CASSSGTDNQPQHF
TRBV19	TRBD1	-	TRBJ2-2	TGTGCCAGTAGAGACAGGACAGGGAACACCGGGGAGCTGTTTTTT	CASRDRTGNTGELFF
TRBV4-3	-	few	TRBJ2-7	TGCGCCAGCAGCCAAGGGGGCGGTGACTACGAGCAGTACTTC	CASSQGGGDYEQYF
TRBV5-5	TRBD1	-	TRBJ1-4	TGTGCCAGCAGCCTAGGGGGCGCTACTAATGAAAAACTGTTTTTT	CASSLGGATNEKLFF
TRBV19	TRBD1	-	TRBJ1-4	TGTGCCAGTAGACAGACAGGGGTTAATGAAAAACTGTTTTTT	CASRQTGVNEKLFF
TRBV18	-	-	TRBJ1-6	TGTGCCAGCTCACCACGGGACACCAATTCACCCCTCCACTTT	CASSPRDTNSPLHF
TRBV27	-	-	TRBJ2-5	TGTGCCAGCACTAAAACGGGGTCGGAGACCCAGTACTTC	CASTKTGSETQYF
TRBV7-9	-	-	TRBJ2-1	TGTGCCAGCAGTCTAGGATTAGCGAGCTCCTACAATGAGCAGTTCTTC	CASSLGLASSYNEQFF
TRBV7-3	-	-	TRBJ2-1	TGTGCCAGCAGCCCAAATCCGGGATTCAGGTCCAATGAGCAGTTCTTC	CASSPNPGFRSNEQFF
TRBV6-5	TRBD1	-	TRBJ2-1	TGTGCCAGCAGTTACTCGGGGACAGGCCAGTTCTTC	CASSYSGTGQFF
TRBV19	-	-	TRBJ2-2	TGTGCCAGTAGTGGGCCGGGGAGACGAAACACCGGGGAGCTGTTTTTT	CASSGPGRRNTGELFF